One sample yielded the 24 T cell receptor beta chains listed below, sequenced in a study of OX40 agonist ivuxolimab in advanced cancers. The method was immunoSEQ multiplex PCR; TCRdb's version includes in-frame clones alone and lacks a portion of them. The sample holds 70,000 or so clones, about nine tenths seen once. Here the sequenced sample was CD4+ or CD8+ T cells sorted from blood, taken in a trial of the OX40 agonist ivuxolimab. These receptors all stem from an adult with an advanced solid tumor such as melanoma, head and neck, liver or kidney cancer.

V usage is TRBV5-8 and J usage is TRBJ2-1, with D perhaps matching TRBD1 or TRBD2 (5 bases each). CDR1 and CDR2 from the germline V gene are SGHTS and YDEGEE. Trimming stripped 4 bases from V and 3 bases from J, with 11 bases between. The CDR3 runs to 14 residues. This CDR3 is CASSTGGFYNEQFF. The CDR3 region has the DNA TGTGCCAGCAGCACTGGGGGATTCTACAATGAGCAGTTCTTC.

In DNA, the CDR3 is TGTGCCAGCAGCGTATATTCGGCAGGGACAGATACGCAGTATTTT. Translation: CASSVYSAGTDTQYF. V and J are TRBV9 and TRBJ2-3; perhaps TRBD1 as D (5 bases). The CDR3 is 15 amino acids. CDR1 and CDR2 (germline): SGDLS, YYNGEE. V dropped 1 base and J dropped 3 bases, with 12 bases sitting between them.

Points on this clone: The same CDR3 arises from other DNA sequences in this sample as well. The chain is built from TRBV11-2 and TRBJ1-1, with D tentatively TRBD1 (5 bases). CDR1 and CDR2 (germline): SGHAT, FQNNGV. This CDR3 has 16 amino acids. Trimming stripped 5 bases from V and 3 bases from J, with 19 bases between. The CDR3: CASSLSRLHRYTEAFF. The CDR3 DNA reads TGTGCCAGCAGCCTCTCTCGGCTTCACAGGTACACTGAAGCTTTCTTT. Complete variable domain (other parts from reference TRBV11-2 and TRBJ1-1): EAGVAQSPRYKIIEKRQSVAFWCNPISGHATLYWYQQILGQGPKLLIQFQNNGVVDDSQLPKDRFSAERLKGVDSTLKIQPAKLEDSAVYLCASSLSRLHRYTEAFFGQGTRLTVV.

The chain joins TRBV11-3 to TRBJ2-1, with 7 bases aligning to TRBD1. The CDR3 sequence is 16 residues long. The germline CDR1 and CDR2 sequences are SGHNT and YENEEA. V lost 1 base and J lost 5; bases outside the gene matches: 8. Here the CDR3 DNA reads TGTGCCAGCAGCTTAGTACACAGGGGACGCAACAATGAGCAGTTCTTC. Translating gives CASSLVHRGRNNEQFF.

The rearrangement joins TRBV28 to TRBJ2-1; D perhaps matches TRBD2 (5 bases). V was pared by 6 bases and J by 9 bases, with 12 bases between. The CDR3 is 12 amino acids. Germline CDR1 and CDR2: MDHEN and SYDVKM. The CDR3 region is CASSPAATEQFF. The DNA of the CDR3 is TGTGCCAGCAGCCCAGCGGCTACTGAGCAGTTCTTC. The full variable domain, rest sourced from reference TRBV28 and TRBJ2-1, is DVKVTQSSRYLVKRTGEKVFLECVQDMDHENMFWYRQDPGLGLRLIYFSYDVKMKEKGDIPEGYSVSREKKERFSLILESASTNQTSMYLCASSPAATEQFFGPGTRLTVL.

This chain uses TRBV9 with TRBJ2-1; 8 nucleotides line up with TRBD2. The trim removed 4 bases at V and 6 bases at J, leaving 9 bases unmatched. The CDR3 totals 15 residues. CDR1 and CDR2 from the germline V gene are SGDLS and YYNGEE. The CDR3 reads CASSTSGTSSNEQFF. CDR3 DNA sequence: TGTGCCAGCAGCACTTCCGGGACTAGTAGCAATGAGCAGTTCTTC.

This chain links TRBV6-6 with TRBJ1-2; perhaps TRBD1 as D (5 bases). Looked up from germline, CDR1 is MNHNY and CDR2 is SVGAGI (reference sequence). The V end lost 6 bases, the J end lost 4 bases, and 18 bases lay between the germline ends. The CDR3 runs 15 residues. In DNA form, the CDR3 reads TGTGCCAGCAGCCCTGCGTACCAGGGATTCTATGGCTACACCTTC. Protein: CASSPAYQGFYGYTF.

The gene calls are TRBV28 and TRBJ2-2; D possibly corresponds to TRBD2 (5 bases). V lost 0 bases and J 6 bases, leaving 11 bases between the germline ends. CDR3 size: 15 residues. In germline, CDR1 is MDHEN, CDR2 SYDVKM. CDR3 sequence (DNA): TGTGCCAGCAGTTTATGGGGGAGACGGTCCGGGGAGCTGTTTTTT. Amino acids: CASSLWGRRSGELFF.

J is TRBJ2-7 and V is TRBV5-1, with TRBD1 matching 7 bases. CDR3 length: 14 amino acids. The germline gives CDR1 SGHRS, CDR2 YFSETQ. V was clipped by 3 bases and J by 2 bases; unmatched bases: 5. The CDR3 DNA follows: TGCGCCAGCAGCTACCGACAGGGCCCCTACGAGCAGTACTTC. Its translation is CASSYRQGPYEQYF. The entire variable domain, with the rest obtained from reference TRBV5-1 and TRBJ2-7, is as follows: KAGVTQTPRYLIKTRGQQVTLSCSPISGHRSVSWYQQTPGQGLQFLFEYFSETQRNKGNFPGRFSGRQFSNSRSEMNVSTLELGDSALYLCASSYRQGPYEQYFGPGTRLTVT.

Only one count was recorded for this clone. The chain combines TRBV7-2 with TRBJ2-5; maybe TRBD2 (6 bases). The CDR3 sequence is 13 residues long. V was cut by 1 base and J by 4 bases, with 7 bases left in between. Germline V gene sequence: CDR1 SGHTA, CDR2 FQGNSA. The CDR3 spells CASSLGGGETQYF. The DNA of the CDR3 is TGTGCCAGCAGCTTAGGGGGAGGAGAGACCCAGTACTTC.

This clone was counted a single time. The chain joins TRBV4-3 to TRBJ1-1; possibly TRBD1 for D (5 bases). Germline V lookup: CDR1 LGHNA, CDR2 YSLEER. The CDR3 consists of 14 residues. Trimming removed 0 bases at V and 6 bases at J, with 11 bases between. The CDR3, as DNA: TGCGCCAGCAGCCAAGATTCCCAGGGCCCTGAAGCTTTCTTT. Protein: CASSQDSQGPEAFF.

This clone was counted once. This chain uses TRBV29-1 with TRBJ2-7; 9 bases match TRBD1. Losses at the gene ends were 6 bases for V and 2 bases for J; bases not matched to a gene: 5. Germline CDR1 SQVTM, CDR2 ANQGSEA. This CDR3 contains 13 residues. The CDR3 DNA is TGCAGCGTCTCTCGGACAGGGGCCTACGAGCAGTACTTC. Protein product: CSVSRTGAYEQYF.

The gene calls are TRBV14 and TRBJ1-2; 10 nucleotides line up with TRBD1. There are 16 residues in the CDR3. J gave up 4 bases and V 1 base, and 6 bases lay outside the gene matches. From germline, CDR1 is SGHDN and CDR2 FVKESK. The DNA of the CDR3 is TGTGCCAGCAGCCAAGGGGACAGGGGACCTTTCTATGGCTACACCTTC. Residues: CASSQGDRGPFYGYTF.

The gene calls are TRBV6-6 and TRBJ2-7, with TRBD1 matching over 8 bases. This CDR3 spans 12 amino acids. Germline CDR1 is MNHNY and CDR2 is SVGAGI (reference sequence). Germline trimming cut 8 bases from V and 3 bases from J; bases unmatched to any gene: 3. The CDR3 sequence: CASGTGVYEQYF. CDR3 sequence (DNA): TGTGCCAGCGGGACAGGAGTCTACGAGCAGTACTTC.

This chain links TRBV28 with TRBJ1-5; no clear D. The CDR3 totals 15 residues. V shed 8 bases and J shed 5 bases, with 19 bases lying between them. Germline loops: CDR1 MDHEN, CDR2 SYDVKM. DNA for the CDR3: TGTGCCAGCTTCGACTACGGACGGTTCGATCAGCCCCAGCATTTT. Translation gives CASFDYGRFDQPQHF.

This clone has a handful of counts. The V gene is TRBV11-3, the J gene TRBJ2-7; D gene unclear. CDR3 length: 18 amino acids. Trimming removed 0 bases from V and 0 bases from J, with 18 bases in between. The germline V gene encodes CDR1 SGHNT and CDR2 YENEEA. The CDR3 is CASSLDWTRDSSSYEQYF. The CDR3 DNA follows: TGTGCCAGCAGCTTAGATTGGACGCGAGACTCGAGCTCCTACGAGCAGTACTTC.

V is TRBV19 and J is TRBJ2-3; the match to TRBD2 covers 9 bases. CDR1 is LNHDA, CDR2 SQIVND, per germline (reference sequence). The V gene end was trimmed by 1 base and the J gene end by 3 bases; junction bases not matched to a gene: 2. CDR3 size: 15 residues. CDR3 region: CASSIVAGVTDTQYF. The CDR3 bases are TGTGCCAGTAGTATAGTAGCGGGAGTAACAGATACGCAGTATTTT.

The chain employs TRBV7-2 and TRBJ2-7; D possibly matches TRBD1 or TRBD2 (6 bases each). V gave up 4 bases and J gave up 1 base, with 14 bases separating them. The CDR3 runs 15 residues. The V gene's germline CDR1 is SGHTA and CDR2 FQGNSA. The CDR3 sequence is CASSSAAGHSYEQYF. The CDR3 DNA reads as TGTGCCAGCAGCTCCGCCGCGGGACATTCCTACGAGCAGTACTTC.

V gene TRBV4-3 combines with J gene TRBJ2-7; no definite D call. This CDR3 comprises 14 residues. CDR1 and CDR2 from the germline V gene are LGHNA and YSLEER. Trimming removed 1 base at V and 2 bases at J, with 9 bases between. DNA for the CDR3: TGCGCCAGCAGCCAAGTTAAGAGGACCTACGAGCAGTACTTC. This gives the protein CASSQVKRTYEQYF.

The chain has TRBV13 and TRBJ2-7; 9 nucleotides match TRBD1. After removal of 4 bases from V and 3 bases from J, the junction contained 1 base not matched to a gene. The CDR3 length is 13 residues. Germline values: CDR1 PRHDT, CDR2 FYEKMQ (reference sequence). The CDR3 spells CASSSDRGYEQYF. CDR3 nucleotides: TGTGCCAGCAGCTCGGACAGGGGCTACGAGCAGTACTTC.

The chain carries TRBV5-1 and TRBJ2-1, with TRBD1 matching 9 bases. Per the germline V gene, CDR1 is SGHRS and CDR2 is YFSETQ. The length of the CDR3 is 17 residues. Trimming at V came to 1 base and at J to 7 bases, leaving 12 bases not matched to a gene. CDR3 in amino acids: CASSLTYWDREGNEQFF. In DNA, the CDR3 is TGCGCCAGCAGCTTGACGTACTGGGACAGGGAGGGGAATGAGCAGTTCTTC.

The CDR3 loop is CASSLDRRGANYGYTF. The DNA for the CDR3 is TGTGCCAGCAGCTTAGATAGACGGGGAGCTAACTATGGCTACACCTTC. The chain recombines TRBV11-3 with TRBJ1-2; D remains ambiguous. CDR1 is SGHNT and CDR2 is YENEEA in the germline V gene. V was trimmed by 0 bases and J by 0 bases, leaving 11 bases between them. The CDR3 contains 16 residues.

Remarks on this clone: The junction differs from germline at one of its ends, possibly a read error. At the DNA level, this CDR3 is encoded by other sequences in the same sample as well. The chain uses TRBV7-3 and TRBJ1-1; 7 bases are a match to TRBD1. The germline CDR1 and CDR2 sequences are SGHTA and FQGTGA. CDR3 size: 17 residues. CDR3 in amino acids: CASSLPGEGALNTEAFF. For the CDR3, the DNA is TGTGCTAGCAGCCTCCCCGGGGAGGGGGCGTTGAACACTGAAGCTTTCTTT.

This chain joins TRBV28 and TRBJ2-7; TRBD1 agrees at 8 bases. Losses at the gene ends were 6 bases for V and 0 bases for J; bases not matched to a gene: 1. The CDR3 is 13 residues long. Germline V gene sequence: CDR1 MDHEN, CDR2 SYDVKM. CDR3 coding DNA: TGTGCCAGCAGGGGACAGGACTCCTACGAGCAGTACTTC. Protein product: CASRGQDSYEQYF. The full variable domain, completed using reference TRBV28 and TRBJ2-7, is DVKVTQSSRYLVKRTGEKVFLECVQDMDHENMFWYRQDPGLGLRLIYFSYDVKMKEKGDIPEGYSVSREKKERFSLILESASTNQTSMYLCASRGQDSYEQYFGPGTRLTVT.